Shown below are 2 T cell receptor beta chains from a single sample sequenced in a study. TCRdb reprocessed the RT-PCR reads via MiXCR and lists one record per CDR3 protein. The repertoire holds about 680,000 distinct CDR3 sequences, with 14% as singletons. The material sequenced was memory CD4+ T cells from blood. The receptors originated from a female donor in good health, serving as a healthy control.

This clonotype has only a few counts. The CDR3 spells CASSRTTNQPQHF. CDR3 sequence (DNA): TGTGCCAGCAGCCGGACAACTAATCAGCCCCAGCATTTT. This chain connects TRBV6-1 to TRBJ1-5; TRBD1 is a possible D gene (5 bases). With 6 bases removed from V and 4 bases from J, the gap between germline ends came to 10 bases. The CDR3 runs 13 residues. Germline loops: CDR1 MNHNS, CDR2 SASEGT.

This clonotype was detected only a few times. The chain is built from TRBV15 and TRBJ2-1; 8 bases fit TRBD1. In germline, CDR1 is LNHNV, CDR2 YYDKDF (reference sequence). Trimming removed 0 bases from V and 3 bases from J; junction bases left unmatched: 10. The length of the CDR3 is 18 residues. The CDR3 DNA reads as TGTGCCACCAGCAGAGAACAGAAATGGACAGGGAGCTACAATGAGCAGTTCTTC. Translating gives CATSREQKWTGSYNEQFF.